The 28 T cell receptor beta chains listed next were all sequenced from one sample in a study of neoadjuvant nivolumab and ipilimumab in lung cancer. Only in-frame clones appear in the TCRdb table, and some are missing; sequencing was by immunoSEQ multiplex PCR. The profile shows roughly 49,000 clones, 80% to 90% of them singletons. Here the sequenced sample was blood, taken before neoadjuvant nivolumab, alone or with ipilimumab. These receptors were obtained from an adult with non-small cell lung cancer. Some clones in this sample may be carry-over from other donors' samples.

As for this clone: Relative to the germline gene, one junction end is altered; a read error may explain this. The chain uses TRBV11-2 and TRBJ2-7, with D possibly called TRBD1 or TRBD2 (6 bases each). The CDR3 length is 14 residues. Germline CDR1 and CDR2: SGHAT and FQNNGV. CDR3 amino acids: CASSFIGGPDTPDF. DNA for the CDR3: TGTGCCAGCAGCTTCATCGGGGGCCCTGATACTCCTGACTTC. Drawing the rest from reference TRBV11-2 and TRBJ2-7, the complete variable domain is EAGVAQSPRYKIIEKRQSVAFWCNPISGHATLYWYQQILGQGPKLLIQFQNNGVVDDSQLPKDRFSAERLKGVDSTLKIQPAKLEDSAVYLCASSFIGGPDTPDFGPGTRLTVT.

The J gene is TRBJ2-7, the V gene TRBV6-1, with 12 positions matching TRBD2. The V and J ends lost 5 bases and 5 bases, in that order; junction bases with no gene match: 4. The germline V gene has CDR1 MNHNS and CDR2 SASEGT. The CDR3 has 14 residues. The CDR3 region is CASSRLAGENEQYF. The CDR3 DNA reads TGTGCCAGCAGTAGACTAGCGGGGGAGAACGAGCAGTACTTC.

CDR3 sequence reads: CASTQPEVEQYF. The CDR3 coding sequence is TGTGCCAGCACCCAACCAGAAGTGGAGCAGTACTTC. The chain joins TRBV6-1 to TRBJ2-7, with D hard to call. Germline V gene sequence: CDR1 MNHNS, CDR2 SASEGT. Trimming pared 7 bases from V and 7 bases from J, leaving 14 bases between. The CDR3 is 12 residues long.

The rearrangement uses TRBV7-6 and TRBJ2-3; no definite D call. The V gene's germline CDR1 is SGHVS and CDR2 FNYEAQ. The CDR3 extends over 12 amino acids. V lost 2 bases, J lost 12 bases, and 12 bases lay in between. CDR3 protein: CASSLPDEAQYF. The CDR3, as DNA: TGTGCCAGCAGCTTACCCGACGAAGCACAGTATTTT.

This rearrangement joins TRBV14 to TRBJ2-7; TRBD2 matches at 11 bases. CDR1 and CDR2 from the germline V gene are SGHDN and FVKESK. V dropped 4 bases and J dropped 2; count of bases not matched to a gene: 10. The CDR3 totals 17 residues. In DNA form, the CDR3 reads TGTGCCAGCAGCCGAGGGGGACTAGCGGAACCTACCTACGAGCAGTACTTC. Amino acids: CASSRGGLAEPTYEQYF.

This clone is a singleton in its sample. CDR3 nucleotides: TGTGCCAGCAGCCCCCAGGCAGGGCTCTCCTACGAGCAGTACTTC. It is translated as CASSPQAGLSYEQYF. V is TRBV7-2 and J is TRBJ2-7; D is perhaps TRBD1 (5 bases). Germline lookup yields CDR1 SGHTA and CDR2 FQGNSA. Trimming removed 5 bases at V and 0 bases at J, with 14 bases between. This CDR3 comprises 15 residues.

This clone has just one count. The rearrangement uses TRBV27 and TRBJ2-7, with 11 bases that match TRBD2. The CDR3 spans 15 residues. V trimming: 6 bases; J trimming: 0 bases; junction bases outside the gene matches: 4. CDR1 and CDR2 (germline): MNHEY, SMNVEV (reference sequence). The CDR3 loop reads CASRPGLAASYEQYF. The DNA for the CDR3 is TGTGCCAGCAGACCGGGACTAGCGGCCTCCTACGAGCAGTACTTC.

The V and J genes are TRBV7-6 and TRBJ2-3, with 11 bases identical to TRBD2. Germline values: CDR1 SGHVS, CDR2 FNYEAQ. This CDR3 is built from 19 residues. V shed 1 base, J shed 4 bases, and the junction held 13 bases outside the gene matches. The CDR3 DNA reads as TGTGCCAGCAGCTTAGTGTGGGCCACTAGCGGGAGAGGATCAGATACGCAGTATTTT. Its translation: CASSLVWATSGRGSDTQYF.

This sequence joins TRBV7-2 and TRBJ2-7; D gene uncertain. The CDR3 length is 13 residues. Germline CDR1 reads SGHTA; CDR2 reads FQGNSA. The germline V and J ends were trimmed by 2 bases and 3 bases, with 8 bases remaining between them. CDR3 loop: CASSLSNFYEQYF. The CDR3 DNA reads TGTGCCAGCAGCTTATCTAACTTCTACGAGCAGTACTTC.

This clone was seen more than once but under ten times. CDR3 region: CASSKDNRDGGYTF. The CDR3 DNA reads as TGCGCCAGCAGCAAGGATAACAGGGATGGTGGCTACACCTTC. The V gene is TRBV5-1, the J gene TRBJ1-2, with D possibly matching TRBD1 (6 bases). The CDR3 consists of 14 residues. The V gene lost 4 bases and the J gene lost 7 bases, with 17 bases spanning the gap. CDR1 is SGHRS, CDR2 YFSETQ, per germline.

This clone appeared a single time. V is TRBV7-9 and J is TRBJ2-7, with a possible D match to TRBD1 (5 bases). Trimming pared 1 base from V and 10 bases from J, leaving 11 bases between. The CDR3 sequence is 12 residues long. CDR1 is SEHNR and CDR2 is FQNEAQ in the germline V gene (reference sequence). This CDR3 is CASSLEGPIQYF. Written as DNA, the CDR3 is TGTGCCAGCAGCTTAGAGGGGCCTATCCAGTACTTC.

This chain joins TRBV27 and TRBJ1-2, with 8 bases fitting TRBD1. This CDR3 is 15 amino acids long. The germline gives CDR1 MNHEY, CDR2 SMNVEV (reference sequence). V was pared by 6 bases and J by 5 bases, with 11 bases of the junction left unmatched. This chain's CDR3 is CASRRTGTGGYGYTF. The CDR3 region has the DNA TGTGCCAGCAGGCGCACCGGGACAGGAGGATATGGCTACACCTTC.

The V gene is TRBV19, the J gene TRBJ1-5; TRBD1 aligns across 8 bases. With 4 bases clipped from V and 6 bases from J, the junction kept 8 bases outside the gene matches. The CDR3 extends over 15 amino acids. Germline lookup yields CDR1 LNHDA and CDR2 SQIVND (reference sequence). DNA of the CDR3: TGTGCCAGTAGTACCCGACAGGGGCAGAGTCAGCCCCAGCATTTT. Its protein is CASSTRQGQSQPQHF.

The chain recombines TRBV29-1 with TRBJ2-3; D is ambiguous. CDR1 and CDR2 (germline): SQVTM, ANQGSEA. This CDR3 spans 11 amino acids. Trimming took off 4 bases at V and 2 bases at J, with 4 bases between the two ends. The CDR3 DNA reads as TGCAGCGTTGGGTTCACAGATACGCAGTATTTT. This gives the protein CSVGFTDTQYF.

The V call is TRBV4-1, the J call TRBJ1-2; no clear D gene. Per germline, CDR1 MGHRA and CDR2 YSYEKL. This CDR3 spans 15 amino acids. V was clipped by 4 bases and J by 0 bases, with 12 bases between them. CDR3 in amino acids: CASSPYRDTNYGYTF. As DNA, the CDR3 is TGCGCCAGCAGCCCCTATCGGGATACTAACTATGGCTACACCTTC.

The chain combines TRBV6-5 with TRBJ1-2; a possible D gene is TRBD1 (5 bases). Between the trimmed V and J ends, which lost 0 bases and 2 bases, there was a span of 13 bases. Germline V CDR1 and CDR2: MNHEY, SVGAGI. The CDR3 contains 16 residues. In DNA, the CDR3 is TGTGCCAGCAGTTACTCACCAGGGCTGACGAACTATGGCTACACCTTC. Translating gives CASSYSPGLTNYGYTF.

This chain joins TRBV11-2 and TRBJ2-1, with a possible D match to TRBD2 (6 bases). Trimming stripped 1 base from V and 5 bases from J, with 12 bases between. The length of the CDR3 is 15 residues. Germline CDR1 reads SGHAT; CDR2 reads FQNNGV. CDR3 sequence: CASSLGIGGDNEQFF. The CDR3 coding sequence is TGTGCCAGCAGCTTAGGGATCGGAGGGGACAATGAGCAGTTCTTC.

CDR3 residues: CASSATGVGDTQYF. The CDR3, as DNA: TGTGCCAGCAGCGCTACAGGGGTAGGAGATACGCAGTATTTT. The V and J genes are TRBV2 and TRBJ2-3; TRBD1 agrees at 7 bases. The CDR3 contains 14 residues. Germline V gene lookup returns CDR1 SNHLY and CDR2 FYNNEI. Unmatched junction bases numbered 8, after V lost 6 bases and J lost 5 bases.

The chain is built from TRBV2 and TRBJ1-5; 9 bases are a match to TRBD1. This CDR3 is 15 amino acids long. The V gene's germline CDR1 is SNHLY and CDR2 FYNNEI. Losses at the gene ends were 1 base for V and 5 bases for J; bases not matched to a gene: 3. CDR3 sequence: CASSEGQGGYQPQHF. The CDR3 nucleotides read TGTGCCAGCAGTGAAGGACAGGGGGGGTATCAGCCCCAGCATTTT.

This clone was seen once. The rearrangement links TRBV7-2 to TRBJ1-1, with 11 nucleotides matching TRBD1. The CDR3 is 12 amino acids. Trimming at V came to 5 bases and at J to 12 bases, leaving 5 bases not matched to a gene. Germline values: CDR1 SGHTA, CDR2 FQGNSA. Written as DNA, the CDR3 is TGTGCCAGCAGCCCGGGACAGGGGGTAACTTTCTTT. Encoded protein: CASSPGQGVTFF. Complete variable domain (other parts from reference TRBV7-2 and TRBJ1-1): GAGVSQSPSNKVTEKGKDVELRCDPISGHTALYWYRQSLGQGLEFLIYFQGNSAPDKSGLPSDRFSAERTGGSVSTLTIQRTQQEDSAVYLCASSPGQGVTFFGQGTRLTVV.

This clone came up once. V and J are TRBV6-1 and TRBJ2-1, with 11 positions matching TRBD1. This CDR3 has 16 amino acids. V lost 1 base and J lost 10; bases outside the gene matches: 9. Germline loops: CDR1 MNHNS, CDR2 SASEGT. The CDR3 is CASSEVLGQGAREQFF. CDR3 DNA: TGTGCCAGCAGTGAAGTTCTCGGACAGGGGGCTCGGGAGCAGTTCTTC.

V usage is TRBV2 and J usage is TRBJ2-1; 9 bases fit TRBD2. Germline V gene lookup returns CDR1 SNHLY and CDR2 FYNNEI. Germline trimming cut 7 bases from V and 6 bases from J; bases unmatched to any gene: 4. This CDR3 region has 13 residues. CDR3 sequence reads: CASKGLAANEQFF. The CDR3 DNA reads TGTGCCAGCAAGGGACTAGCAGCCAATGAGCAGTTCTTC.

This sequence joins TRBV2 and TRBJ2-7; 7 bases fit TRBD1. The CDR3 sequence is 12 residues long. Unmatched junction bases numbered 4, after V lost 7 bases and J lost 4 bases. Germline CDR1 reads SNHLY; CDR2 reads FYNNEI. CDR3 sequence: CASTLGQYEQYF. The CDR3 coding sequence is TGTGCCAGCACCCTGGGACAGTACGAGCAGTACTTC.

The J gene is TRBJ2-5, the V gene TRBV18, with D possibly called TRBD1 or TRBD2 (5 bases each). Trimming stripped 4 bases from V and 1 base from J, with 13 bases between. The germline V gene encodes CDR1 KGHSH and CDR2 LQKENI. CDR3 size: 15 residues. The CDR3 here is CASSRALGTQETQYF. The CDR3 DNA is TGTGCCAGCTCACGAGCATTAGGGACCCAAGAGACCCAGTACTTC.

The chain uses TRBV7-9 and TRBJ2-1; D is perhaps TRBD1 (5 bases). Germline V gives CDR1 SEHNR, CDR2 FQNEAQ (reference sequence). Trimming left V 5 bases short and J 2 bases short, with 13 bases between. This CDR3 spans 15 amino acids. As DNA, the CDR3 is TGTGCCAGCAGCATAGGGGATGGCCCCTACAATGAGCAGTTCTTC. It codes for CASSIGDGPYNEQFF.

This clone was detected only once. V is TRBV7-2 and J is TRBJ2-3, with D possibly TRBD2 on 5 matching bases. The ends were cut back, 1 base at V and 3 bases at J, with 17 bases in the middle. This CDR3 region has 17 residues. The germline V gene encodes CDR1 SGHTA and CDR2 FQGNSA. The CDR3 spells CASSLGALAGGTDTQYF. The DNA for the CDR3 is TGTGCCAGCAGCTTAGGAGCCCTAGCAGGCGGAACAGATACGCAGTATTTT.

There are a few counts of this clone. The chain has TRBV27 and TRBJ1-5, with D perhaps TRBD1 (5 bases). CDR3 length equals 13 residues. Germline loops: CDR1 MNHEY, CDR2 SMNVEV (reference sequence). Trimming left V 2 bases short and J 7 bases short, with 9 bases between. This CDR3 is CASSLRGGQPQHF. CDR3 DNA sequence: TGTGCCAGCAGTTTAAGGGGAGGGCAGCCCCAGCATTTT.

The genes are TRBV19 and TRBJ2-3, with 9 nucleotides matching TRBD2. The CDR3 has 16 amino acids. V shed 5 bases, J shed 6 bases, and the junction held 12 bases outside the gene matches. Germline V gene data show CDR1 as LNHDA and CDR2 as SQIVND (reference sequence). This CDR3 reads CASSGRAGGPPDTQYF. The CDR3 DNA follows: TGTGCCAGTAGTGGTCGGGCGGGAGGGCCCCCCGATACGCAGTATTTT.